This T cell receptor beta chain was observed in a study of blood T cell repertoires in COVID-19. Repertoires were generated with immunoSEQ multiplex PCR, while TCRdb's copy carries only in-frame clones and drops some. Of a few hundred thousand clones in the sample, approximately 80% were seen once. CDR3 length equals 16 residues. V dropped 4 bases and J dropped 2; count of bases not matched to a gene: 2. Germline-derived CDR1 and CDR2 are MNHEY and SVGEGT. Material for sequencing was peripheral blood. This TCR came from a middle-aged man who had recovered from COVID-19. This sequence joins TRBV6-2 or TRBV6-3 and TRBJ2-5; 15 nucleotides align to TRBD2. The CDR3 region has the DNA TGTGCCAGCAGTTCCGGGACTAGCGGGGGGCAAGAGACCCAGTACTTC. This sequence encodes CASSSGTSGGQETQYF.